The rows below give T cell receptor beta chains drawn from one sample of a study of T-cell reconstitution after alpha-beta-depleted transplantation in children. Using its own MiXCR run on the PCR reads, TCRdb lists one record per CDR3 protein. The sample has hundreds of thousands of distinct CDR3 sequences; about 16% are singletons. Specimen: PBMCs, mostly from graft donor cells, collected 360 days after TCRalphabeta/CD19-depleted stem cell transplant. Receptors originate from a male patient under 10 years old who had a stem cell transplant for acute lymphoblastic leukemia, so the T cells may come from the graft donor. The CDR3 runs from the conserved cysteine through the conserved F or W. D genes are given only for firm matches. A row's size may be missing; if present it is once, few, many or a size class.

abundance: NA
v_gene: TRBV28
d_gene: NA
j_gene: TRBJ2-3
CDR3aa: CASSLPNTQYF
CDR3nt: TGTGCCAGCAGTTTACCCAATACGCAGTATTTT

abundance: few
v_gene: TRBV9
d_gene: TRBD1
j_gene: TRBJ1-5
CDR3aa: CASSVRTGTLKRPQHF
CDR3nt: TGTGCCAGCAGCGTCCGGACAGGTACCCTGAAGAGGCCCCAGCATTTT

abundance: NA
v_gene: TRBV15
d_gene: NA
j_gene: TRBJ2-7
CDR3aa: CATSRDWAVTYEQYF
CDR3nt: TGTGCCACCAGCAGAGATTGGGCAGTGACCTACGAGCAGTACTTC

abundance: NA
v_gene: TRBV12-3/TRBV12-4
d_gene: NA
j_gene: TRBJ2-3
CDR3aa: CASSQAHQADTQYF
CDR3nt: TGTGCCAGCAGCCAAGCACATCAGGCGGATACGCAGTATTTT

abundance: few
v_gene: TRBV29-1
d_gene: NA
j_gene: TRBJ2-3
CDR3aa: CSVERDRTDTQYF
CDR3nt: TGCAGCGTTGAACGGGACCGCACAGATACGCAGTATTTT

abundance: NA
v_gene: TRBV5-6
d_gene: NA
j_gene: TRBJ1-2
CDR3aa: CASSRGDGYGYTF
CDR3nt: TGTGCCAGCAGTCGTGGGGACGGTTATGGCTACACCTTC

abundance: few
v_gene: TRBV20-1
d_gene: TRBD1
j_gene: TRBJ2-1
CDR3aa: CSATGQGAAGHHEQFF
CDR3nt: TGCAGTGCTACGGGACAGGGGGCGGCTGGGCACCATGAGCAGTTCTTC

abundance: few
v_gene: TRBV28
d_gene: TRBD2
j_gene: TRBJ2-3
CDR3aa: CASSRTSGRARTDTQYF
CDR3nt: TGTGCCAGCAGCAGGACTAGCGGGAGGGCCCGCACAGATACGCAGTATTTT

abundance: few
v_gene: TRBV11-2
d_gene: TRBD2
j_gene: TRBJ2-3
CDR3aa: CASSTLAGYPPSTDTQYF
CDR3nt: TGTGCCAGCAGCACTCTAGCGGGGTATCCGCCTAGCACAGATACGCAGTATTTT

abundance: many
v_gene: TRBV29-1
d_gene: NA
j_gene: TRBJ2-1
CDR3aa: CSVEDLGDRQFQFF
CDR3nt: TGCAGCGTTGAAGATCTAGGAGACCGCCAGTTCCAGTTCTTC

abundance: many
v_gene: TRBV7-6
d_gene: NA
j_gene: TRBJ2-2
CDR3aa: CASSLVRAGELFF
CDR3nt: TGTGCCAGCAGCTTAGTAAGGGCCGGGGAGCTGTTTTTT

abundance: few
v_gene: TRBV7-9
d_gene: TRBD1
j_gene: TRBJ2-3
CDR3aa: CASQTGGRDTQYF
CDR3nt: TGTGCCAGCCAAACAGGGGGCAGGGATACGCAGTATTTT

abundance: NA
v_gene: TRBV4-1
d_gene: NA
j_gene: TRBJ2-7
CDR3aa: CASSQVLASSYEQYF
CDR3nt: TGCGCCAGCAGCCAAGTGCTAGCGAGTTCCTACGAGCAGTACTTC

abundance: NA
v_gene: TRBV28
d_gene: TRBD2
j_gene: TRBJ2-1
CDR3aa: CASSLGGSGRVGEQFF
CDR3nt: TGTGCCAGCAGCCTAGGGGGTAGCGGGAGGGTGGGTGAGCAGTTCTTC

abundance: once
v_gene: TRBV7-9
d_gene: NA
j_gene: TRBJ1-2
CDR3aa: CASSSPVGNYGYTF
CDR3nt: TGTGCCAGCAGCTCGCCGGTGGGGAACTATGGCTACACCTTC

abundance: once
v_gene: TRBV9
d_gene: TRBD2
j_gene: TRBJ2-1
CDR3aa: CASSVIVGGAYNEQFF
CDR3nt: TGTGCCAGCAGCGTAATAGTGGGAGGGGCCTACAATGAGCAGTTCTTC

abundance: NA
v_gene: TRBV7-2
d_gene: TRBD2
j_gene: TRBJ2-3
CDR3aa: CASSLVRTSDLSDTQYF
CDR3nt: TGTGCCAGCAGCTTAGTCCGGACTAGCGACCTATCAGATACGCAGTATTTT

abundance: NA
v_gene: TRBV20-1
d_gene: NA
j_gene: TRBJ2-6
CDR3aa: CSARAGNSGANVLTF
CDR3nt: TGCAGTGCTAGAGCAGGGAACTCTGGGGCCAACGTCCTGACTTTC

abundance: many
v_gene: TRBV29-1
d_gene: TRBD2
j_gene: TRBJ2-1
CDR3aa: CSVQAGGPHNEQFF
CDR3nt: TGCAGCGTTCAAGCGGGAGGGCCGCACAATGAGCAGTTCTTC

abundance: NA
v_gene: TRBV18
d_gene: TRBD1
j_gene: TRBJ2-6
CDR3aa: CASSPPFVQGIGANVLTF
CDR3nt: TGTGCCAGCTCACCTCCTTTCGTACAGGGGATTGGGGCCAACGTCCTGACTTTC

abundance: few
v_gene: TRBV4-1
d_gene: TRBD1
j_gene: TRBJ1-1
CDR3aa: CASSLHSAGLFRGRWNTEAFF
CDR3nt: TGCGCCAGCAGCCTCCACTCGGCCGGGTTGTTCAGGGGGCGGTGGAACACTGAAGCTTTCTTT

abundance: few
v_gene: TRBV27
d_gene: TRBD1
j_gene: TRBJ1-2
CDR3aa: CASSLRGQYGYTF
CDR3nt: TGTGCCAGCAGTTTAAGGGGACAGTATGGCTACACCTTC

abundance: few
v_gene: TRBV4-2
d_gene: TRBD1
j_gene: TRBJ2-1
CDR3aa: CASSQGGQFNEQFF
CDR3nt: TGTGCCAGCAGCCAAGGGGGACAGTTCAATGAGCAGTTCTTC

abundance: NA
v_gene: TRBV19
d_gene: NA
j_gene: TRBJ2-1
CDR3aa: CASSMHSLNYNEQFF
CDR3nt: TGTGCCAGTAGTATGCACTCGCTGAACTACAATGAGCAGTTCTTC

abundance: few
v_gene: TRBV19
d_gene: TRBD2
j_gene: TRBJ2-1
CDR3aa: CASSTPRGSGRAGSYNEQFF
CDR3nt: TGTGCCAGTAGTACCCCGAGGGGTAGCGGGAGGGCCGGCTCCTACAATGAGCAGTTCTTC

abundance: NA
v_gene: TRBV5-6
d_gene: NA
j_gene: TRBJ1-5
CDR3aa: CASSLAQPHPHQPQHF
CDR3nt: TGTGCCAGCAGCTTGGCACAGCCCCATCCCCATCAGCCCCAGCATTTT

abundance: many
v_gene: TRBV29-1
d_gene: NA
j_gene: TRBJ2-3
CDR3aa: CSVVPDTQYF
CDR3nt: TGCAGCGTTGTTCCGGATACGCAGTATTTT

abundance: few
v_gene: TRBV12-3/TRBV12-4
d_gene: TRBD1
j_gene: TRBJ2-6
CDR3aa: CASSPTGSGANVLTF
CDR3nt: TGTGCCAGCAGCCCGACAGGGTCTGGGGCCAACGTCCTGACTTTC